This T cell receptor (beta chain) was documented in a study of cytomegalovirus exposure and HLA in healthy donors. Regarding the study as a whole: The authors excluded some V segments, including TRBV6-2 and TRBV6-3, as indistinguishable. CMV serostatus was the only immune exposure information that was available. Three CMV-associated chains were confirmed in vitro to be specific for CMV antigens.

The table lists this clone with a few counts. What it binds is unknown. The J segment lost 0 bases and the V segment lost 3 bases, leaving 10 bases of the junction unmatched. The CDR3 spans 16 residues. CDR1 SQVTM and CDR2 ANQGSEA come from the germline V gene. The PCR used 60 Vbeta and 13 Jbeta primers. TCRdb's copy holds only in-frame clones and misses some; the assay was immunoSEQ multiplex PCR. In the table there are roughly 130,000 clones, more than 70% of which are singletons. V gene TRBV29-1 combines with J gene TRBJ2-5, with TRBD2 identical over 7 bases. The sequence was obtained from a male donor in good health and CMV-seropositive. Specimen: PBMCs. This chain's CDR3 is CSVELGDYLYQETQYF. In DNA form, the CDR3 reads TGCAGCGTTGAGTTGGGGGACTACCTGTACCAAGAGACCCAGTACTTC.